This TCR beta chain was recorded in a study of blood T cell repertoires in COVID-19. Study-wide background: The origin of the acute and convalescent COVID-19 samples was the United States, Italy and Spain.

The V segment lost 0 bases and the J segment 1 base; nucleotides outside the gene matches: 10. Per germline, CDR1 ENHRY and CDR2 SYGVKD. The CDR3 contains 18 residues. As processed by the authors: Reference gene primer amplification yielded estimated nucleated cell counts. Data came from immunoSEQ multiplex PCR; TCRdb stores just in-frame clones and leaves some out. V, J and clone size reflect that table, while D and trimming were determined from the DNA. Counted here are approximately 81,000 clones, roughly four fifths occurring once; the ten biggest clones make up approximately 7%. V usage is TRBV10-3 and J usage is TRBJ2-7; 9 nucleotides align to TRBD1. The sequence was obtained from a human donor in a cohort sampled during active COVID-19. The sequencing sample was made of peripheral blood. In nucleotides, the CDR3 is TGTGCCATCAGTGAGTCTCCGGGACAGGGTTCAGGGTCCTACGAGCAGTACTTC. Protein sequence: CAISESPGQGSGSYEQYF.